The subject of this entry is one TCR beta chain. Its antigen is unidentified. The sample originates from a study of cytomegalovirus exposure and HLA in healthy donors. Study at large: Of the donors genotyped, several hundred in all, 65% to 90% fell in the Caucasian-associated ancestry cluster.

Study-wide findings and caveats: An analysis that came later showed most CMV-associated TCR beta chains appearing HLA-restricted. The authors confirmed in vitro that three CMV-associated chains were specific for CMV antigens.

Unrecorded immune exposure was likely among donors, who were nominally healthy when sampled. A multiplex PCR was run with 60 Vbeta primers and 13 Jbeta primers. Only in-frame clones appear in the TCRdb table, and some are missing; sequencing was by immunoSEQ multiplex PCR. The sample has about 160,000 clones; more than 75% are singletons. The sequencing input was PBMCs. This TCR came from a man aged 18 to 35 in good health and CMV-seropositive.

CDR3 region: CAWSQGQGGRGYTF. CDR3 in DNA: TGTGCCTGGAGTCAGGGACAGGGTGGAAGGGGCTACACCTTC. The V and J genes are TRBV30 and TRBJ1-2, with TRBD1 matching over 9 bases. The V and J ends lost 2 bases and 8 bases, in that order; junction bases with no gene match: 9. The CDR3 is 14 amino acids. Germline V gene sequence: CDR1 GTSNPN, CDR2 SVGIG (reference sequence).